This TCR beta chain came from a study of blood T cell repertoires in COVID-19. In the study overall: Whether acute or convalescent, the COVID-19 samples came from the United States, Italy and Spain. Sources were T cells, B-cell-depleted T cells, or PBMCs; the material itself was cDNA or gDNA.

Source study methods: Estimates of nucleated cell counts were drawn from the amplification of reference gene primers. Generated by immunoSEQ multiplex PCR, the TCRdb table keeps only in-frame clones and is missing some. That table gives V, J and clone size, and the DNA gave D and trimming. The repertoire has a few hundred thousand clones, about 84% of them found once; the top ten carry roughly an eighth. This sequence originates from an elderly man with acute or convalescent COVID-19. Sequenced material: peripheral blood.

The CDR3 spells CASSWGGLAGNEQFF. As DNA, the CDR3 is TGTGCCAGCAGCTGGGGGGGGCTAGCGGGAAATGAGCAGTTCTTC. This chain uses TRBV14 with TRBJ2-1; 9 positions agree with TRBD2. CDR1 SGHDN and CDR2 FVKESK come from the germline V gene. V trimming: 5 bases; J trimming: 7 bases; junction bases outside the gene matches: 9. The CDR3 runs to 15 residues.